This is a list of T cell receptor beta chains from one sample in a study of technical replicates of blood from several donors. The data were produced by immunoSEQ multiplex PCR, yet TCRdb's version contains in-frame clones alone and is incomplete. The repertoire holds about 84,000 clones, with under 95% as singletons. Sequencing was done on a sample of T cells isolated from PBMCs. The receptors come from a human donor in good health. CDR3s include the opening cysteine and the closing phenylalanine or tryptophan. D genes are given only for firm matches. The size of a clone is reported for some rows only, either as once, few or many, or as a class for expanded clones.

j_call	v_call	clone_size	d_call	cdr3_aa	cdr3_nt
TRBJ2-2	TRBV2	-	TRBD2	CASIGLDTGELFF	TGTGCCAGCATCGGACTAGACACCGGGGAGCTGTTTTTT
TRBJ1-5	TRBV18	-	-	CASSPPPGSRGQPQHF	TGTGCCAGCTCACCACCGCCAGGGAGTAGGGGGCAGCCCCAGCATTTT
TRBJ2-7	TRBV7-2	-	TRBD2	CASSYIAGGPSEQYF	TGTGCCAGCAGCTACATAGCGGGGGGGCCTTCCGAGCAGTACTTC
TRBJ1-4	TRBV4-1	-	-	CASSQDKTKGGRGGEKLFF	TGCGCCAGCAGCCAAGATAAGACCAAAGGGGGGCGCGGGGGTGAAAAACTGTTTTTT
TRBJ2-3	TRBV5-4	-	TRBD2	CASSLDSGEGSTDTQYF	TGTGCCAGCAGCTTGGATAGCGGGGAGGGGAGCACAGATACGCAGTATTTT
TRBJ1-5	TRBV28	-	-	CASRETDGVSSNQPQHF	TGTGCCAGCAGGGAGACCGACGGGGTGAGTAGCAATCAGCCCCAGCATTTT
TRBJ1-1	TRBV7-9	-	-	CASSLEMAGSEAFF	TGTGCCAGCAGCTTAGAAATGGCAGGAAGTGAAGCTTTCTTT
TRBJ2-7	TRBV5-6	-	-	CASSLFMGEVAYEQYF	TGTGCCAGCAGCTTGTTTATGGGGGAGGTGGCCTACGAGCAGTACTTC
TRBJ2-7	TRBV6-1	-	TRBD1	CASSDWGTGLSYEQYF	TGTGCCAGCAGTGATTGGGGGACAGGGTTGTCCTACGAGCAGTACTTC
TRBJ1-6	TRBV11-2	-	-	CASSPRGKDSPLHF	TGTGCCAGCAGCCCCCGGGGGAAGGATTCACCCCTCCACTTT
TRBJ2-3	TRBV27	-	-	CASSLSTSQAADTQYF	TGTGCCAGCAGTTTATCGACTAGTCAGGCGGCGGATACGCAGTATTTT
TRBJ2-3	TRBV11-1	-	-	CASSGTSEDTQYF	TGTGCCAGTTCAGGGACATCAGAAGATACGCAGTATTTT
TRBJ1-1	TRBV4-1	-	-	CASSQGGVNTEAFF	TGCGCCAGCAGCCAGGGAGGGGTGAACACTGAAGCTTTCTTT
TRBJ2-7	TRBV5-4	-	-	CASSPTPSYEQYF	TGTGCCAGCAGCCCTACTCCCTCCTACGAGCAGTACTTC
TRBJ2-3	TRBV5-6	-	-	CASSLDRAYYTDTQYF	TGTGCCAGCAGCTTGGACAGGGCATACTATACAGATACGCAGTATTTT
TRBJ2-7	TRBV18	-	TRBD2	CASSLGTSGGYEQYF	TGTGCCAGCTCACTCGGGACTAGCGGGGGATACGAGCAGTACTTC
TRBJ2-7	TRBV5-1	few	TRBD2	CASSPSGNYEQYF	TGCGCCAGCAGCCCTAGCGGCAACTACGAGCAGTACTTC
TRBJ2-1	TRBV19	-	TRBD2	CASSISFGLAGVQEQFF	TGTGCCAGTAGTATTTCTTTTGGGCTAGCGGGAGTTCAGGAGCAGTTCTTC
TRBJ2-1	TRBV28	-	TRBD2	CASSSPGTSGRIDSYNEQFF	TGTGCCAGCAGTTCGCCGGGGACTAGCGGGAGGATAGATTCCTACAATGAGCAGTTCTTC
TRBJ1-2	TRBV27	-	-	CASSLYGGVGYGYTF	TGTGCCAGCAGTTTATACGGCGGGGTAGGGTATGGCTACACCTTC
TRBJ2-3	TRBV6-1	-	TRBD1	CASSALTGGARTQYF	TGTGCCAGCAGCGCTTTAACAGGGGGCGCAAGGACGCAGTATTTT
TRBJ2-1	TRBV27	-	TRBD1	CASTTGTDTYNEQFF	TGTGCCAGCACTACCGGGACAGATACCTACAATGAGCAGTTCTTC